This T cell receptor beta chain was recorded in a study of breast tumors, draining lymph nodes, adjacent tissues. TCRdb reanalysed the multiplex PCR reads using MiXCR and keeps one entry per CDR3 protein. This table holds under 350,000 distinct CDR3 sequences, about 30% found once. V shed 5 bases and J shed 4 bases, with 18 bases lying between them. The CDR3 is made up of 16 amino acids. CDR1 LGHNT and CDR2 FRNRAP come from the germline V gene. Samples came from axillary lymph nodes draining the breast cancer. This clonotype came up many times. Sample: axillary lymph node tissue. The TCR originated in a female donor with breast cancer. Some clones in this sample may be carry-over from other donors' samples. This chain uses TRBV12-5 with TRBJ2-1; no clear D gene. CDR3 coding DNA: TGTGCTAGTGGTCCCTTCGACGGTGGGGTATACAATGAGCAGTTCTTC. This encodes CASGPFDGGVYNEQFF.